The 30 T cell receptor beta chains listed next were all sequenced from one sample in a study of T cell changes during pregnancy in multiple sclerosis (dated by TCRdb to between 2018 and 2021). The library was built by means of the immunoSEQ multiplex PCR assay. TCRdb obtained this table from immuneACCESS and retained in-frame rearrangements with V and J assigned. These tables miss some clones; where compared with another copy, unresolved V genes account for less than half of the shortfall, and the remainder is unexplained. The sample table contains about 23,000 clones; only one count was recorded for around 88% of them. The ten biggest clones cover approximately 1.1% of the sample. The source was CD4+ T cells from peripheral blood mononuclear cells, collected in the first trimester of pregnancy. Source of these receptors: a female donor in good health, enrolled as a control in a pregnancy study.

This chain uses TRBV5-1 with TRBJ2-7; TRBD2 might be the D (6 bases). Germline CDR1 is SGHRS and CDR2 is YFSETQ. CDR3 length: 15 amino acids. Between the trimmed V and J ends, which lost 0 bases and 2 bases, there was a span of 12 bases. The CDR3 DNA reads TGCGCCAGCAGCTTGGGTCTGGGGGGAACCTACGAGCAGTACTTC. Protein product: CASSLGLGGTYEQYF.

This sequence joins TRBV7-6 and TRBJ1-1, with D unclear. V was cut by 1 base and J by 0 bases, with 12 bases left in between. The CDR3 runs to 16 residues. Germline CDR1 is SGHVS and CDR2 is FNYEAQ. The chain's CDR3 is CASSLGGSGVNTEAFF. DNA of the CDR3: TGTGCCAGCAGCTTAGGTGGGAGCGGGGTGAACACTGAAGCTTTCTTT.

CDR3 region: CATSNIGGRAGELFF. The CDR3 DNA reads TGTGCCACCAGCAATATCGGCGGGAGAGCCGGGGAGCTGTTTTTT. The gene calls are TRBV15 and TRBJ2-2; 7 nucleotides match TRBD2. This CDR3 comprises 15 residues. CDR1 LNHNV and CDR2 YYDKDF come from the germline V gene (reference sequence). Germline trimming cut 4 bases from V and 6 bases from J; bases unmatched to any gene: 8.

The chain is built from TRBV7-2 and TRBJ2-3, with no clear D. V was pared by 3 bases and J by 0 bases, with 10 bases between. CDR3 length: 15 amino acids. From germline, CDR1 is SGHTA and CDR2 FQGNSA. Here the CDR3 reads CASSLSVSSTDTQYF. In DNA form, the CDR3 reads TGTGCCAGCAGCTTGAGCGTATCTAGCACAGATACGCAGTATTTT.

This chain links TRBV9 with TRBJ2-7; D may be TRBD1 (6 bases). Germline loops: CDR1 SGDLS, CDR2 YYNGEE. V shed 2 bases and J shed 2 bases, with 11 bases lying between them. CDR3 size: 14 residues. CDR3 coding DNA: TGTGCCAGCAGCGTTACAGGGTCCCCCTACGAGCAGTACTTC. Its protein is CASSVTGSPYEQYF.

V and J are TRBV7-2 and TRBJ2-1; TRBD2 aligns across 14 bases. V shed 3 bases and J 9 bases; nucleotides not matched to a gene: 13. The CDR3 totals 18 residues. CDR1 SGHTA and CDR2 FQGNSA come from the germline V gene. This chain's CDR3 is CASSFLPRLAGGPIEQFF. CDR3 coding DNA: TGTGCCAGCAGCTTCCTTCCAAGACTAGCGGGAGGGCCTATTGAGCAGTTCTTC.

This chain uses TRBV19 with TRBJ1-5; tentatively, D is TRBD1 (5 bases). Germline values: CDR1 LNHDA, CDR2 SQIVND (reference sequence). This CDR3 is 14 amino acids long. The V and J ends lost 8 bases and 3 bases respectively, with 14 bases between them. CDR3 coding DNA: TGTGCCAGTTCAGGGAAAGGGGCCAATCAGCCCCAGCATTTT. Translating it yields CASSGKGANQPQHF.

The genes are TRBV10-3 and TRBJ2-2; no firm D call. The germline V gene has CDR1 ENHRY and CDR2 SYGVKD. Trimming took 7 bases from V and 2 from J, leaving 14 bases between them. The CDR3 has 15 amino acids. In DNA, the CDR3 is TGTGCCATCACCCCGGGTGAAACCAACACCGGGGAGCTGTTTTTT. Translation gives CAITPGETNTGELFF.

This chain connects TRBV19 to TRBJ1-6; the D gene is possibly TRBD1 (5 bases). V was trimmed by 9 bases and J by 8 bases, leaving 11 bases between them. Germline assignment: CDR1 LNHDA and CDR2 SQIVND (reference sequence). The CDR3 spans 12 residues. The CDR3 spells CASLGRDSPLHF. The CDR3 DNA is TGTGCCAGCTTGGGGCGAGATTCACCCCTCCACTTT.

V usage is TRBV10-3 and J usage is TRBJ1-1; D is undetermined. The germline V gene encodes CDR1 ENHRY and CDR2 SYGVKD. The CDR3 runs 15 residues. V lost 5 bases, J lost 0 bases, and 13 bases lay in between. CDR3: CAISLSGSLNTEAFF. The DNA for the CDR3 is TGTGCCATCAGTTTATCCGGGTCTCTGAACACTGAAGCTTTCTTT.

The chain is built from TRBV6-5 and TRBJ2-7; tentatively, D is TRBD2 (5 bases). CDR1 is MNHEY and CDR2 is SVGAGI in the germline V gene. The CDR3 is 15 residues long. Trimming took off 6 bases at V and 2 bases at J, with 17 bases between the two ends. The CDR3 DNA reads as TGTGCCAGCAGGACCGGGGTGAGTCCTACCTACGAGCAGTACTTC. Translation gives CASRTGVSPTYEQYF.

This clone showed up just once. The chain carries TRBV6-6 and TRBJ1-2, with D tentatively TRBD1 (6 bases). Trimming stripped 7 bases from V and 7 bases from J, with 16 bases between. Germline V gene sequence: CDR1 MNHNY, CDR2 SVGAGI (reference sequence). CDR3 length: 13 amino acids. Written as DNA, the CDR3 is TGTGCCAGCACCCAACAGGGCTATGTTGGCTACACCTTC. It yields the protein CASTQQGYVGYTF.

The chain has TRBV5-1 and TRBJ2-7, with a possible D match to TRBD2 (6 bases). The length of the CDR3 is 12 residues. Trimming shortened V by 4 bases and J by 5 bases, and 10 bases separated the two germline ends. Germline-derived CDR1 and CDR2 are SGHRS and YFSETQ. The CDR3 protein is CASSVGGNEQYF. The CDR3 DNA follows: TGCGCCAGCAGCGTGGGCGGGAACGAGCAGTACTTC.

The chain recombines TRBV19 with TRBJ1-5, with 10 bases that match TRBD1. The CDR3 length is 17 residues. V lost 7 bases, J lost 1 base, and 10 bases stayed unmatched. Germline lookup yields CDR1 LNHDA and CDR2 SQIVND (reference sequence). CDR3 loop: CASTPSGTGVSNQPQHF. The CDR3 region has the DNA TGTGCCAGTACTCCATCCGGGACAGGGGTGAGCAATCAGCCCCAGCATTTT.

The gene calls are TRBV28 and TRBJ2-6, with 8 bases fitting TRBD1. The CDR3 totals 16 residues. Per the germline V gene, CDR1 is MDHEN and CDR2 is SYDVKM. J gave up 3 bases and V 1 base, and 2 bases lay outside the gene matches. In nucleotides, the CDR3 is TGTGCCAGCAGTTTATCAGGGGGCGGTGGGGCCAACGTCCTGACTTTC. Translating gives CASSLSGGGGANVLTF. Complete variable domain (other parts from reference TRBV28 and TRBJ2-6): DVKVTQSSRYLVKRTGEKVFLECVQDMDHENMFWYRQDPGLGLRLIYFSYDVKMKEKGDIPEGYSVSREKKERFSLILESASTNQTSMYLCASSLSGGGGANVLTFGAGSRLTVL.

The chain joins TRBV11-2 to TRBJ2-1, with 8 bases fitting TRBD2. CDR1 SGHAT and CDR2 FQNNGV come from the germline V gene. Unmatched junction bases numbered 7, after V lost 5 bases and J lost 4 bases. This CDR3 has 15 amino acids. As DNA, the CDR3 is TGTGCCAGCAGCGAGACGGCGGGGGGATACAATGAGCAGTTCTTC. Translation: CASSETAGGYNEQFF.

The chain is built from TRBV7-9 and TRBJ1-2; no reliable D call. CDR3 length: 14 amino acids. With 6 bases removed from V and 3 bases from J, the gap between germline ends came to 14 bases. Germline CDR1 SEHNR, CDR2 FQNEAQ (reference sequence). The CDR3 region is CASSPRDPDYGYTF. The CDR3 DNA follows: TGTGCCAGCAGTCCCCGGGATCCAGACTATGGCTACACCTTC.

The chain uses TRBV6-6 and TRBJ1-5; the match to TRBD1 covers 7 bases. The V and J ends lost 6 bases and 3 bases, in that order; junction bases with no gene match: 11. The CDR3 sequence is 16 residues long. The germline CDR1 and CDR2 sequences are MNHNY and SVGAGI (reference sequence). The CDR3 reads CASRASPGTVNQPQHF. The CDR3 bases are TGTGCCAGCAGGGCGTCACCCGGGACAGTCAATCAGCCCCAGCATTTT.

The J gene is TRBJ1-2, the V gene TRBV6-4; D remains ambiguous. This CDR3 has 13 residues. With 2 bases removed from V and 1 base from J, the gap between germline ends came to 5 bases. Germline V gene data show CDR1 as MRHNA and CDR2 as SNTAGT. In DNA, the CDR3 is TGTGCCAGCAGTGACGGGCTTAACTATGGCTACACCTTC. Encoded protein: CASSDGLNYGYTF.

This sequence joins TRBV15 and TRBJ2-1; D is possibly TRBD2 (6 bases). Germline lookup yields CDR1 LNHNV and CDR2 YYDKDF (reference sequence). Trimming cost V 0 bases and J 15 bases, with 15 bases left between them. The CDR3 has 13 amino acids. CDR3: CATSRDRAGGLFF. As DNA, the CDR3 is TGTGCCACCAGCAGAGATCGAGCGGGCGGGCTGTTCTTC.

J is TRBJ2-7 and V is TRBV7-2; maybe TRBD1 (6 bases). This CDR3 spans 15 amino acids. Germline V gene data show CDR1 as SGHTA and CDR2 as FQGNSA. The V end lost 1 base, the J end lost 5 bases, and 15 bases lay between the germline ends. In nucleotides, the CDR3 is TGTGCCAGCAGCTTAGTGATCAGGGGCTTGGACGAGCAGTACTTC. Protein product: CASSLVIRGLDEQYF.

Within the sample, this clone is medium-sized (0.01 to 0.1%). The same CDR3 can be traced to other DNA sequences in this sample. V gene TRBV2 combines with J gene TRBJ1-2, with unresolved D. Germline CDR1 reads SNHLY; CDR2 reads FYNNEI. CDR3 length: 12 residues. V lost 3 bases and J 5 bases, leaving 7 bases between the germline ends. CDR3 sequence: CASSETVYGYTF. DNA for the CDR3: TGTGCCAGCAGTGAGACTGTATATGGCTACACCTTC.

This clone was recorded only once. The chain links TRBV4-2 to TRBJ1-4; tentatively, D is TRBD1 (5 bases). The CDR3 is 16 residues long. Trimming left V 3 bases short and J 8 bases short, with 19 bases between. The V gene's germline CDR1 is LGHNA and CDR2 YNFKEQ. DNA for the CDR3: TGTGCCAGCAGCCACCCCCCCGGGGGTCTTGGAGAAAAACTGTTTTTT. Its protein product is CASSHPPGGLGEKLFF.

CDR3 bases: TGTGCCAGCGGAGACGGCCAGTCCTATGGCTACACCTTC. Translating it yields CASGDGQSYGYTF. This chain links TRBV7-9 with TRBJ1-2; D gene unclear. This CDR3 region has 13 residues. Germline V gene sequence: CDR1 SEHNR, CDR2 FQNEAQ (reference sequence). The V gene lost 8 bases and the J gene lost 4 bases, with 14 bases spanning the gap.

V is TRBV29-1 and J is TRBJ1-2; a possible D gene is TRBD1 (6 bases). The germline CDR1 and CDR2 sequences are SQVTM and ANQGSEA. This CDR3 region has 15 residues. Deletions cut 7 bases from V and 2 bases from J, with 20 bases between. CDR3 loop: CSADSTGQLNYGYTF. CDR3 nucleotide sequence: TGCAGCGCTGATTCGACGGGACAACTGAACTATGGCTACACCTTC.

The chain has TRBV19 and TRBJ1-5; possible D gene TRBD1, 6 bases. The CDR3 runs 17 residues. With 1 base removed from V and 0 bases from J, the gap between germline ends came to 13 bases. Germline CDR1 is LNHDA and CDR2 is SQIVND (reference sequence). The CDR3 region is CASSIGRAGVSNQPQHF. CDR3 bases: TGTGCCAGTAGTATAGGTCGGGCAGGGGTTAGCAATCAGCCCCAGCATTTT.

The J gene is TRBJ2-5, the V gene TRBV28; D might be TRBD1 (6 bases). V was clipped by 6 bases and J by 1 base, with 9 bases between them. The CDR3 has 13 residues. Germline CDR1 and CDR2: MDHEN and SYDVKM. CDR3 in amino acids: CASSKGVQETQYF. CDR3 sequence (DNA): TGTGCCAGCAGCAAGGGGGTCCAAGAGACCCAGTACTTC.

This chain uses TRBV5-4 with TRBJ2-3; 8 nucleotides align to TRBD1. The junction had 8 bases not matched to a gene; V was cut back by 3 bases and J by 2 bases. This CDR3 has 16 residues. The germline V gene encodes CDR1 SGHNT and CDR2 YYREEE (reference sequence). DNA of the CDR3: TGTGCCAGCAGCTATTCCCGGGACAGGAACACAGATACGCAGTATTTT. Translation: CASSYSRDRNTDTQYF.

The chain employs TRBV9 and TRBJ1-1; no clear D gene. The V gene lost 0 bases and the J gene lost 0 bases, with 6 bases spanning the gap. The CDR3 is 14 residues long. The germline gives CDR1 SGDLS, CDR2 YYNGEE. DNA of the CDR3: TGTGCCAGCAGCGTAGAAGGAGTGAACACTGAAGCTTTCTTT. Amino acid sequence: CASSVEGVNTEAFF.

The V and J genes are TRBV5-1 and TRBJ2-3, with 7 bases lining up with TRBD2. This CDR3 comprises 14 residues. V shed 4 bases and J 5 bases; nucleotides not matched to a gene: 7. The germline gives CDR1 SGHRS, CDR2 YFSETQ. This CDR3 is CASSPRDYLDTQYF. The CDR3 bases are TGCGCCAGCAGCCCCCGGGACTACCTAGATACGCAGTATTTT.